Each of the 23 T cell receptor beta chains below was sequenced from the same sample in a study of T-cell reconstitution after alpha-beta-depleted transplantation in children. General study results and limits: Fresh T-cell production supplied most of the T-cell counts and diversity seen one year after transplant.

These receptors' targets are unknown. Unique molecular identifiers tagged the TCRbeta library. TCRdb reprocessed the PCR reads with MiXCR, giving one entry per CDR3 protein. The sample carries around 300,000 distinct CDR3 sequences, almost 8% recorded once. The sample was peripheral blood, taken 360 days after TCRalphabeta/CD19-depleted stem cell transplant. These receptors came from a female patient aged 2-15 years who had a stem cell transplant for Fanconi anemia, so the T cells may come from the graft donor.

This clonotype was picked up many times. In DNA form, the CDR3 reads TGTGCCAGCAGGGGGGACAGGGTCACTGAAGCTTTCTTT. Protein: CASRGDRVTEAFF. The chain employs TRBV12-3 or TRBV12-4 and TRBJ1-1, with 9 bases aligning to TRBD1. This CDR3 spans 13 amino acids. V lost 6 bases, J lost 4 bases, and 3 bases stayed unmatched.

In this sample, this clonotype turned up many times. This sequence joins TRBV6-4 and TRBJ2-5, with D possibly being TRBD2 (6 bases). The ends were cut back, 6 bases at V and 2 bases at J, with 10 bases in the middle. There are 13 residues in the CDR3. CDR1 MRHNA and CDR2 SNTAGT come from the germline V gene. CDR3 in amino acids: CASSVAEQETQYF. DNA for the CDR3: TGTGCCAGCAGCGTAGCGGAACAAGAGACCCAGTACTTC.

A word on this clonotype: Being one base from a much bigger clone, this may be a read error. This chain joins TRBV20-1 and TRBJ2-2; D is perhaps TRBD1 or TRBD2 (5 bases each). Germline assignment: CDR1 DFQATT and CDR2 SNEGSKA (reference sequence). The length of the CDR3 is 14 residues. The CDR3 DNA is TGCAGTGCTAGAGAAATCGAAGGGGCCGGGGAGCCGTTTTTT. Translating it yields CSAREIEGAGEPFF.

This clonotype was observed many times. CDR3 loop: CSANRNTGELFF. CDR3 DNA sequence: TGCAGTGCTAACAGGAACACCGGGGAGCTGTTTTTT. The genes are TRBV20-1 and TRBJ2-2; D is ambiguous. Germline V gives CDR1 DFQATT, CDR2 SNEGSKA (reference sequence). This CDR3 comprises 12 residues. Trimming cost V 4 bases and J 1 base, with 4 bases left between them.

This clonotype appeared many times. The chain couples TRBV29-1 to TRBJ2-1, with a tentative D call TRBD1 (6 bases). V gave up 4 bases and J gave up 0 bases, with 7 bases separating them. Germline lookup yields CDR1 SQVTM and CDR2 ANQGSEA. The CDR3 is made up of 13 amino acids. This CDR3 is CSVAGASYNEQFF. The CDR3 DNA follows: TGCAGCGTTGCAGGGGCCTCCTACAATGAGCAGTTCTTC.

In its sample, this clonotype was seen many times. The V call is TRBV20-1, the J call TRBJ2-1, with 8 nucleotides matching TRBD2. The CDR3 has 13 amino acids. The V gene end was trimmed by 4 bases and the J gene end by 8 bases; junction bases not matched to a gene: 7. The germline V gene has CDR1 DFQATT and CDR2 SNEGSKA (reference sequence). CDR3 DNA: TGCAGTGCTATGGGACTAGTTGGCGATGAGCAGTTCTTC. It is translated as CSAMGLVGDEQFF.

This clonotype was observed at least ten times. This chain links TRBV7-9 with TRBJ1-2, with a tentative D call TRBD1 (5 bases). In germline, CDR1 is SEHNR, CDR2 FQNEAQ (reference sequence). The CDR3 has 13 amino acids. V was cut by 6 bases and J by 2 bases, with 10 bases left in between. CDR3 nucleotide sequence: TGTGCCAGCAGTCGGGGCGACAACTATGGCTACACCTTC. Translation gives CASSRGDNYGYTF.

This clonotype has a count of ten or more. The chain has TRBV5-1 and TRBJ2-1; D is perhaps TRBD1 (5 bases). Trimming cost V 4 bases and J 3 bases, with 11 bases left between them. CDR3 length: 14 amino acids. The germline V gene encodes CDR1 SGHRS and CDR2 YFSETQ. The CDR3 sequence: CASSIGVGYNEQFF. In nucleotides, the CDR3 is TGCGCCAGCAGCATAGGGGTAGGCTACAATGAGCAGTTCTTC.

This clonotype was counted ten times or more. The chain links TRBV4-1 to TRBJ2-1; D is unresolved. V lost 0 bases to trimming and J lost 0 bases, with 9 bases between them. The CDR3 spans 16 residues. Germline V gene sequence: CDR1 MGHRA, CDR2 YSYEKL. DNA for the CDR3: TGCGCCAGCAGCCAAGATCGCGGCAGCTCCTACAATGAGCAGTTCTTC. Translating gives CASSQDRGSSYNEQFF.

This clonotype occurred a few times. V gene TRBV7-3 combines with J gene TRBJ1-5, with 9 bases lining up with TRBD1. The CDR3 contains 13 residues. In germline, CDR1 is SGHTA, CDR2 FQGTGA. V lost 5 bases to trimming and J lost 7 bases; unmatched junction nucleotides: 3. CDR3 sequence (DNA): TGTGCCAGCAGCCTGGGACAGGGCCAGCCCCAGCATTTT. This encodes CASSLGQGQPQHF. The complete variable domain, with remaining parts taken from reference TRBV7-3 and TRBJ1-5, reads GAGVSQTPSNKVTEKGKYVELRCDPISGHTALYWYRQSLGQGPEFLIYFQGTGAADDSGLPNDRFFAVRPEGSVSTLKIQRTERGDSAVYLCASSLGQGQPQHFGDGTRLSIL.

This clonotype has a count of ten or more. V is TRBV12-3 or TRBV12-4 and J is TRBJ2-1, with 8 positions matching TRBD2. The CDR3 contains 17 residues. The ends lost 1 base at V and 0 bases at J; junction bases unmatched: 5. CDR3 amino acids: CASSLVLAGTSYNEQFF. As DNA, the CDR3 is TGTGCCAGCAGTTTAGTGTTAGCGGGGACCTCCTACAATGAGCAGTTCTTC.

This clonotype was recorded many times. The V gene is TRBV2, the J gene TRBJ2-1, with unresolved D. Deletions cut 4 bases from V and 4 bases from J, with 5 bases between. The CDR3 sequence is 12 residues long. In germline, CDR1 is SNHLY, CDR2 FYNNEI. The CDR3 DNA is TGTGCCAGCAGTGGCCATTACAATGAGCAGTTCTTC. Amino acids: CASSGHYNEQFF.

This clonotype was recorded at least ten times. V gene TRBV20-1 combines with J gene TRBJ2-2; 8 nucleotides line up with TRBD2. The CDR3 contains 14 residues. Germline CDR1 DFQATT, CDR2 SNEGSKA (reference sequence). Trimming took 8 bases from V and 2 from J; bases not matched to a gene: 7. The CDR3 DNA reads TGCAGTTCACCGGGACTAGACAACACCGGGGAGCTGTTTTTT. This encodes CSSPGLDNTGELFF.

This chain connects TRBV2 to TRBJ2-7; TRBD1 matches 8 bases. Germline trimming cut 2 bases from V and 3 bases from J; bases unmatched to any gene: 6. The CDR3 loop spans 15 amino acids. Germline loops: CDR1 SNHLY, CDR2 FYNNEI. The CDR3 region has the DNA TGTGCCAGCAGTGAACAGGGGGCCCATCGCTACGAGCAGTACTTC. Translated: CASSEQGAHRYEQYF.

On this clonotype: This may be a read error: a much more frequent sequence differs by one nucleotide. The chain carries TRBV14 and TRBJ2-5, with a weak D call TRBD2 (6 bases). With 3 bases removed from V and 0 bases from J, the gap between germline ends came to 17 bases. The CDR3 consists of 17 residues. Germline lookup yields CDR1 SGHDN and CDR2 FVKESK. The CDR3, as DNA: TGTGCCAGCAGCCAGACTAGTTTGAGGGAAGACCAAGAGACCCAGTACTTC. As protein: CASSQTSLREDQETQYF.

The J gene is TRBJ1-2, the V gene TRBV4-3, with D perhaps matching TRBD1 (5 bases). The CDR3 is 16 residues long. Per germline, CDR1 LGHNA and CDR2 YSLEER. V was cut by 0 bases and J by 5 bases, with 16 bases left in between. Here the CDR3 reads CASSQDRAVGTYGYTF. The CDR3 nucleotides are TGCGCCAGCAGCCAAGATAGGGCGGTGGGGACTTATGGCTACACCTTC.

This clonotype was picked up many times. The genes are TRBV5-1 and TRBJ2-1; 10 nucleotides agree with TRBD2. The V gene's germline CDR1 is SGHRS and CDR2 YFSETQ. The length of the CDR3 is 18 residues. Trimming took 0 bases from V and 9 from J; bases not matched to a gene: 15. The CDR3 loop is CASSLEIRPSGRVSEQFF. CDR3 coding DNA: TGCGCCAGCAGCTTGGAAATCAGGCCTAGCGGGAGAGTAAGTGAGCAGTTCTTC. Using reference TRBV5-1 and TRBJ2-1 for the parts outside the CDR3, the full variable domain is KAGVTQTPRYLIKTRGQQVTLSCSPISGHRSVSWYQQTPGQGLQFLFEYFSETQRNKGNFPGRFSGRQFSNSRSEMNVSTLELGDSALYLCASSLEIRPSGRVSEQFFGPGTRLTVL.

The V call is TRBV7-2, the J call TRBJ2-3; 10 nucleotides agree with TRBD2. V was clipped by 1 base and J by 2 bases; unmatched bases: 9. CDR1 SGHTA and CDR2 FQGNSA come from the germline V gene. The CDR3 loop spans 18 amino acids. The CDR3 loop is CASSLVGSSGGSTDTQYF. The CDR3 DNA follows: TGTGCCAGCAGCTTAGTTGGTTCTAGCGGGGGTTCCACAGATACGCAGTATTTT.

This chain connects TRBV5-6 to TRBJ1-5; TRBD1 matches 8 bases. Per the germline V gene, CDR1 is SGHDT and CDR2 is YYEEEE. After removal of 5 bases from V and 6 bases from J, the junction contained 7 bases not matched to a gene. This CDR3 region has 14 residues. This CDR3 is CASSKDRGLQPQHF. The CDR3 DNA reads TGTGCCAGCAGTAAAGACAGGGGACTTCAGCCCCAGCATTTT.

This clonotype occurred many times. V is TRBV12-3 or TRBV12-4 and J is TRBJ2-7; 9 bases agree with TRBD1. The junction had 8 bases not matched to a gene; V was cut back by 5 bases and J by 6 bases. The CDR3 is 14 amino acids. As DNA, the CDR3 is TGTGCCAGCAGTCCCACGGGACAGGGTGGCGAGCAGTACTTC. It codes for CASSPTGQGGEQYF.

As regards this clonotype: One base away lies a much larger clone, so this may be a sequencing read error. The DNA for the CDR3 is TGCGCCGGCACCTCCTCAGGGTACACTGAAGCTTTCTTT. Its protein is CAGTSSGYTEAFF. The chain has TRBV5-1 and TRBJ1-1, with a possible D match to TRBD1 (5 bases). V was pared by 10 bases and J by 3 bases, with 16 bases between. Germline V gene data show CDR1 as SGHRS and CDR2 as YFSETQ. The CDR3 extends over 13 amino acids.

This clonotype showed up many times. The chain combines TRBV7-3 with TRBJ2-1; 9 bases map to TRBD2. CDR1 is SGHTA and CDR2 is FQGTGA in the germline V gene. The ends lost 0 bases at V and 3 bases at J; junction bases unmatched: 6. This CDR3 is 17 amino acids long. The CDR3 nucleotides read TGTGCCAGCAGCTTAACGGGAGCGGGGGGATTCTACAATGAGCAGTTCTTC. Its protein product is CASSLTGAGGFYNEQFF.

This clonotype showed up just once. This sequence may be a read error, since a much larger clone differs from it by one base. The chain recombines TRBV28 with TRBJ2-5; D is undetermined. V lost 5 bases and J lost 5, with 15 bases in between. Germline V CDR1 and CDR2: MDHEN, SYDVKM. This CDR3 comprises 14 residues. CDR3 region: CASSPRLVGETQYF. The CDR3 DNA reads TGTGCCAGCAGTCCACGTCTGGTCGGTGAGACCCAGTACTTC.